These 28 T cell receptor beta chains came from one sample sequenced in a study of blood T cell repertoires in COVID-19. Libraries were prepared by immunoSEQ multiplex PCR; TCRdb keeps only in-frame clonotypes and omits some of them. The top ten hold roughly 3.3% of the sample, which has over 100,000 clones, about 80% seen once. The sequencing sample was made of peripheral blood. The receptor source for this set is a woman of 80 years or more with active or convalescent COVID-19.

The chain uses TRBV27 and TRBJ1-2, with 7 positions matching TRBD1. CDR1 and CDR2 (germline): MNHEY, SMNVEV (reference sequence). There are 12 residues in the CDR3. J gave up 6 bases and V 5 bases, and 3 bases lay outside the gene matches. Here the CDR3 reads CASSPRGDGYTF. The CDR3 bases are TGTGCCAGCAGTCCCAGGGGGGATGGCTACACCTTC.

The rearrangement joins TRBV15 to TRBJ1-4, with TRBD1 matching 8 bases. This CDR3 spans 15 amino acids. Germline lookup yields CDR1 LNHNV and CDR2 YYDKDF (reference sequence). Trimming took 5 bases from V and 8 from J; bases not matched to a gene: 10. CDR3 protein: CATSSQGAASEKLFF. Written as DNA, the CDR3 is TGTGCCACCAGCTCGCAGGGGGCAGCCTCGGAAAAACTGTTTTTT.

The rearrangement uses TRBV18 and TRBJ2-5; TRBD2 might be the D (5 bases). Per the germline V gene, CDR1 is KGHSH and CDR2 is LQKENI. The CDR3 has 15 amino acids. Trimming pared 0 bases from V and 4 bases from J, leaving 12 bases between. The CDR3 region is CASSPPAPRGETQYF. The CDR3 DNA reads as TGTGCCAGCTCACCACCGGCACCCCGGGGAGAGACCCAGTACTTC.

This sequence joins TRBV7-3 and TRBJ2-2; TRBD1 matches at 9 bases. This CDR3 spans 15 amino acids. Germline V CDR1 and CDR2: SGHTA, FQGTGA. With V trimmed by 5 bases and J by 1 base, 2 bases remained unmatched. The CDR3 region is CASSTGGMNTGELFF. The CDR3 DNA reads TGTGCCAGCAGCACAGGGGGCATGAACACCGGGGAGCTGTTTTTT.

The V and J genes are TRBV5-1 and TRBJ1-4; 9 bases align to TRBD1. Germline V gives CDR1 SGHRS, CDR2 YFSETQ. J was trimmed by 9 bases and V by 0 bases; bases with no gene match: 6. CDR3 length equals 15 residues. The CDR3 DNA reads TGCGCCAGCAGCTTGGTCGCAGGGACAGGGCAAAAACTGTTTTTT. Encoded protein: CASSLVAGTGQKLFF.

CDR3 region: CASSPTTAGGYGYTF. In nucleotides, the CDR3 is TGTGCCAGCAGCCCTACAACGGCAGGGGGCTATGGCTACACCTTC. This chain links TRBV7-2 with TRBJ1-2; 7 nucleotides agree with TRBD1. V lost 5 bases and J lost 4; bases outside the gene matches: 10. The length of the CDR3 is 15 residues. In germline, CDR1 is SGHTA, CDR2 FQGNSA.

On this clone itself: At the DNA level, this CDR3 is encoded by other sequences in the same sample as well. The V call is TRBV6-2 or TRBV6-3, the J call TRBJ2-5; D gene ambiguous. The CDR3 is 11 residues long. Germline CDR1 and CDR2: MNHEY and SVGEGT. Trimming removed 6 bases at V and 5 bases at J, with 7 bases between. CDR3 DNA: TGTGCCAGCAGCCTACGGGAGACCCAGTACTTC. Its translation is CASSLRETQYF.

The chain joins TRBV18 to TRBJ2-3, with D hard to call. The germline CDR1 and CDR2 sequences are KGHSH and LQKENI. This CDR3 contains 13 residues. Trimming took 2 bases from V and 5 from J, leaving 8 bases between them. This chain's CDR3 is CASSPNPGDTQYF. CDR3 nucleotides: TGTGCCAGCTCACCAAACCCCGGAGATACGCAGTATTTT.

The chain carries TRBV24-1 and TRBJ2-7; 9 bases agree with TRBD1. Trimming at V came to 4 bases and at J to 12 bases, leaving 6 bases not matched to a gene. The CDR3 covers 12 residues. Germline V gene data show CDR1 as KGHDR and CDR2 as SFDVKD. CDR3 in amino acids: CATSERTGVLYF. CDR3 in DNA: TGTGCCACCAGTGAAAGGACAGGGGTGTTGTACTTC.

This clone was found a few times. This chain joins TRBV11-2 and TRBJ2-2; the D gene is possibly TRBD1 (5 bases). Germline V gene data show CDR1 as SGHAT and CDR2 as FQNNGV. This CDR3 has 14 residues. V was clipped by 4 bases and J by 1 base, with 7 bases between them. The CDR3 coding sequence is TGTGCCAGCAGCTCAAGGGGGAACACCGGGGAGCTGTTTTTT. Protein product: CASSSRGNTGELFF. The whole variable domain, remainder taken from reference TRBV11-2 and TRBJ2-2, is EAGVAQSPRYKIIEKRQSVAFWCNPISGHATLYWYQQILGQGPKLLIQFQNNGVVDDSQLPKDRFSAERLKGVDSTLKIQPAKLEDSAVYLCASSSRGNTGELFFGEGSRLTVL.

The CDR3 region is CATGTARRLDEQFF. CDR3 DNA sequence: TGTGCCACCGGGACAGCGAGGAGGTTGGATGAGCAGTTCTTC. The chain combines TRBV24-1 with TRBJ2-1; TRBD1 aligns across 7 bases. V shed 9 bases and J 8 bases; nucleotides not matched to a gene: 12. Germline V gives CDR1 KGHDR, CDR2 SFDVKD. The CDR3 is 14 amino acids.

The chain couples TRBV9 to TRBJ1-1; D not resolved. CDR1 is SGDLS, CDR2 YYNGEE, per germline. Trimming shortened V by 4 bases and J by 4 bases, and 8 bases separated the two germline ends. CDR3 length equals 12 residues. The CDR3 loop reads CASSTGGTEAFF. CDR3 DNA sequence: TGTGCCAGCAGCACGGGTGGCACTGAAGCTTTCTTT.

J is TRBJ2-4 and V is TRBV7-8; 8 nucleotides line up with TRBD2. The ends lost 5 bases at V and 0 bases at J; junction bases unmatched: 12. The CDR3 runs to 18 residues. Germline V CDR1 and CDR2: SGHVS, FQNEAQ. The CDR3 DNA follows: TGTGCCAGCAGCCAGTCAATAGCGGGGTACATAGCCAAAAACATTCAGTACTTC. Amino acids: CASSQSIAGYIAKNIQYF.

The CDR3 reads CASSSPAQGNEKLFF. In nucleotides, the CDR3 is TGTGCCAGCAGTTCCCCGGCTCAGGGAAATGAAAAACTGTTTTTT. The genes are TRBV28 and TRBJ1-4; tentative D call: TRBD1 (5 bases). The germline V and J ends were trimmed by 4 bases and 5 bases, with 14 bases remaining between them. Germline V gives CDR1 MDHEN, CDR2 SYDVKM. This CDR3 has 15 residues.

The chain has TRBV7-9 and TRBJ1-2; the D gene is possibly TRBD1 (5 bases). The germline V and J ends were trimmed by 4 bases and 6 bases, with 21 bases remaining between them. Germline CDR1 SEHNR, CDR2 FQNEAQ (reference sequence). The CDR3 extends over 16 amino acids. The CDR3 spells CASSSVRVESGDGYTF. As DNA, the CDR3 is TGTGCCAGCAGCTCCGTACGGGTTGAATCGGGGGATGGCTACACCTTC.

The chain employs TRBV2 and TRBJ2-5; D possibly corresponds to TRBD2 (5 bases). Per germline, CDR1 SNHLY and CDR2 FYNNEI. CDR3 size: 11 residues. The CDR3 region has the DNA TGTGCGACGGGGAGCCAAGAGACCCAGTACTTC. Translation: CATGSQETQYF. Complete variable domain (other parts from reference TRBV2 and TRBJ2-5): EPEVTQTPSHQVTQMGQEVILRCVPISNHLYFYWYRQILGQKVEFLVSFYNNEISEKSEIFDDQFSVERPDGSNFTLKIRSTKLEDSAMYFCATGSQETQYFGPGTRLLVL.

The V call is TRBV28, the J call TRBJ2-5; D not certain. Trimming stripped 5 bases from V and 2 bases from J, with 15 bases between. CDR1 MDHEN and CDR2 SYDVKM come from the germline V gene. This CDR3 is 15 amino acids long. The CDR3 nucleotides read TGTGCCAGCAGTCCCCCTATCGGTAATCAAGAGACCCAGTACTTC. Its protein product is CASSPPIGNQETQYF.

This chain joins TRBV5-1 and TRBJ2-5; D is ambiguous. The CDR3 consists of 11 residues. V was trimmed by 7 bases and J by 5 bases, leaving 9 bases between them. Germline lookup yields CDR1 SGHRS and CDR2 YFSETQ. The CDR3 protein is CASVARETQYF. CDR3 DNA: TGCGCCAGCGTTGCTAGGGAGACCCAGTACTTC.

This clone was seen a few times. V gene TRBV24-1 combines with J gene TRBJ1-5; 11 positions match TRBD1. This CDR3 has 15 amino acids. Germline CDR1 and CDR2: KGHDR and SFDVKD. Trimming cost V 7 bases and J 4 bases; bases outside gene matches: 5. CDR3 sequence reads: CATSSRDRGNQPQHF. CDR3 nucleotide sequence: TGTGCCACCAGCTCGAGGGACAGGGGGAATCAGCCCCAGCATTTT.

V usage is TRBV19 and J usage is TRBJ1-6; TRBD1 matches at 7 bases. With 4 bases clipped from V and 10 bases from J, the junction kept 10 bases outside the gene matches. Germline-derived CDR1 and CDR2 are LNHDA and SQIVND (reference sequence). The CDR3 loop spans 15 amino acids. In DNA form, the CDR3 reads TGTGCCAGTAGTACCTGGGACAGCACTAAATCACCCCTCCACTTT. Translation: CASSTWDSTKSPLHF.

CDR3 sequence (DNA): TGTGCCAGCAGCTGGGACAGCGATGAAGCTTTCTTT. It encodes CASSWDSDEAFF. V gene TRBV7-9 combines with J gene TRBJ1-1; 7 nucleotides match TRBD1. The CDR3 has 12 amino acids. V lost 4 bases, J lost 7 bases, and 3 bases stayed unmatched. CDR1 SEHNR and CDR2 FQNEAQ come from the germline V gene (reference sequence).

The J gene is TRBJ1-1, the V gene TRBV2, with 7 nucleotides matching TRBD1. CDR3 length equals 13 residues. Germline V gene lookup returns CDR1 SNHLY and CDR2 FYNNEI. Unmatched junction bases numbered 9, after V lost 8 bases and J lost 6 bases. CDR3 DNA: TGTGCCAGCGATACAGGGGTCGGTGCTGAAGCTTTCTTT. This codes for CASDTGVGAEAFF.

The chain has TRBV15 and TRBJ1-1, with a weak D call TRBD1 (5 bases). Trimming cost V 0 bases and J 0 bases, with 14 bases left between them. From germline, CDR1 is LNHNV and CDR2 YYDKDF (reference sequence). This CDR3 has 17 residues. CDR3 region: CATSRDKRGGLNTEAFF. The CDR3 region has the DNA TGTGCCACCAGCAGAGATAAGCGCGGGGGATTGAACACTGAAGCTTTCTTT.

The sample holds one count of this clone. V gene TRBV11-1 combines with J gene TRBJ2-3, with 7 positions matching TRBD2. CDR3 size: 15 residues. The ends lost 1 base at V and 1 base at J; junction bases unmatched: 2. Germline values: CDR1 SGHAT, CDR2 FQDESV (reference sequence). DNA of the CDR3: TGTGCCAGCAGCTTAGGGGGGAGGGGCACAGATACGCAGTATTTT. This encodes CASSLGGRGTDTQYF. The full variable domain, completed using reference TRBV11-1 and TRBJ2-3, is EAEVAQSPRYKITEKSQAVAFWCDPISGHATLYWYRQILGQGPELLVQFQDESVVDDSQLPKDRFSAERLKGVDSTLKIQPAELGDSAMYLCASSLGGRGTDTQYFGPGTRLTVL.

In this sample, this clone turned up once. V gene TRBV29-1 combines with J gene TRBJ2-1, with TRBD1 matching 9 bases. Losses at the gene ends were 0 bases for V and 8 bases for J; bases not matched to a gene: 11. Per germline, CDR1 SQVTM and CDR2 ANQGSEA. There are 16 residues in the CDR3. CDR3: CSVEDPRDRVIHEQFF. The CDR3 DNA reads as TGCAGCGTTGAAGATCCCCGGGACAGGGTTATCCATGAGCAGTTCTTC.

The chain is built from TRBV27 and TRBJ1-1; tentative D call: TRBD1 (6 bases). CDR3 length equals 15 residues. Between the trimmed V and J ends, which lost 6 bases and 1 base, there was a span of 15 bases. Germline CDR1 is MNHEY and CDR2 is SMNVEV (reference sequence). The CDR3 sequence: CASSQAGVRNTEAFF. The CDR3 DNA reads TGTGCCAGCAGCCAGGCAGGGGTGAGGAACACTGAAGCTTTCTTT.

The chain couples TRBV9 to TRBJ2-5; a possible D gene is TRBD2 (5 bases). Germline CDR1 reads SGDLS; CDR2 reads YYNGEE. Trimming pared 4 bases from V and 5 bases from J, leaving 18 bases between. The CDR3 consists of 15 residues. CDR3 sequence reads: CASSWNMDSSETQYF. CDR3 sequence (DNA): TGTGCCAGCAGCTGGAACATGGACTCGTCGGAGACCCAGTACTTC. Filled out from reference TRBV9 and TRBJ2-5, the complete variable domain reads DSGVTQTPKHLITATGQRVTLRCSPRSGDLSVYWYQQSLDQGLQFLIQYYNGEERAKGNILERFSAQQFPDLHSELNLSSLELGDSALYFCASSWNMDSSETQYFGPGTRLLVL.

The V gene is TRBV2, the J gene TRBJ2-7; TRBD1 aligns across 10 bases. Germline CDR1 and CDR2: SNHLY and FYNNEI. The CDR3 spans 12 residues. After removal of 9 bases from V and 6 bases from J, the junction contained 5 bases not matched to a gene. The CDR3 is CARRTGGGEQYF. The CDR3 nucleotides read TGTGCCAGACGGACAGGGGGAGGCGAGCAGTACTTC.